These 32 T cell receptor beta chains were sequenced from one sample in a study of cytomegalovirus exposure and HLA in healthy donors. 13 Jbeta primers and 60 Vbeta primers were used for the PCR. Clones were read by immunoSEQ multiplex PCR, and TCRdb kept only the in-frame ones, dropping some. The sample gives roughly 250,000 clones, approximately 84% of which show up once; roughly 2% is in the top ten. Sequenced: PBMCs. These receptors came from a woman aged 40 to 49 in good health and CMV-seropositive.

The rearrangement uses TRBV9 and TRBJ2-1; 8 nucleotides match TRBD2. The CDR3 runs 15 residues. V lost 4 bases and J lost 7; bases outside the gene matches: 10. Germline V CDR1 and CDR2: SGDLS, YYNGEE. The DNA of the CDR3 is TGTGCCAGCAGCCCTGCTAGCGGGTCTAGTAATGAGCAGTTCTTC. As protein: CASSPASGSSNEQFF.

The CDR3 reads CASSFDLVGTGRISYEQYF. DNA of the CDR3: TGTGCCAGCAGCTTCGACCTCGTAGGGACAGGGAGAATTTCCTACGAGCAGTACTTC. The V call is TRBV11-2, the J call TRBJ2-7; 9 bases match TRBD1. The CDR3 runs 19 residues. The J segment lost 1 base and the V segment lost 3 bases, leaving 16 bases of the junction unmatched. Germline CDR1 reads SGHAT; CDR2 reads FQNNGV.

The CDR3 DNA follows: TGTGCCAGCAGCCCCGCGGCTAGAGAGTACGAGCAGTACTTC. This sequence encodes CASSPAAREYEQYF. The gene calls are TRBV9 and TRBJ2-7; D is undetermined. Germline CDR1 SGDLS, CDR2 YYNGEE. This CDR3 is 14 amino acids long. V lost 4 bases and J lost 4, with 15 bases in between.

The chain couples TRBV11-3 to TRBJ2-7, with D hard to call. Trimming took 1 base from V and 5 from J, leaving 12 bases between them. The CDR3 has 14 residues. CDR1 is SGHNT and CDR2 is YENEEA in the germline V gene. In DNA form, the CDR3 reads TGTGCCAGCAGCTTAGCAGATTCCCTGAACGAGCAGTACTTC. Protein: CASSLADSLNEQYF.

The chain links TRBV5-1 to TRBJ2-7; 12 nucleotides align to TRBD2. V lost 2 bases and J lost 2; bases outside the gene matches: 5. The germline gives CDR1 SGHRS, CDR2 YFSETQ. The CDR3 consists of 16 residues. The CDR3 sequence: CASSLKGLAGTYEQYF. For the CDR3, the DNA is TGCGCCAGCAGCTTAAAAGGACTAGCGGGGACCTACGAGCAGTACTTC.

This chain links TRBV27 with TRBJ1-2; D is ambiguous. This CDR3 spans 12 amino acids. CDR1 and CDR2 from the germline V gene are MNHEY and SMNVEV (reference sequence). V was clipped by 6 bases and J by 0 bases, with 5 bases between them. The CDR3 DNA follows: TGTGCCAGCAGGACACCTAACTATGGCTACACCTTC. It yields the protein CASRTPNYGYTF.

The V gene is TRBV7-2, the J gene TRBJ2-7; 13 bases line up with TRBD2. J gave up 6 bases and V 6 bases, and 11 bases lay outside the gene matches. The CDR3 contains 16 residues. Germline loops: CDR1 SGHTA, CDR2 FQGNSA. The DNA of the CDR3 is TGTGCCAGCAGTCGGACTAGCGGGAGCACAAAAGGCGAGCAGTACTTC. Its protein product is CASSRTSGSTKGEQYF.

The V gene is TRBV14, the J gene TRBJ2-3; the match to TRBD2 covers 15 bases. V gave up 4 bases and J gave up 2 bases; unmatched junction bases: 10. The germline gives CDR1 SGHDN, CDR2 FVKESK. CDR3 length: 19 residues. This CDR3 is CASSPLAGLAGGSTDTQYF. Written as DNA, the CDR3 is TGTGCCAGCAGCCCGCTGGCTGGACTAGCGGGAGGGTCCACAGATACGCAGTATTTT.

The rearrangement joins TRBV7-6 to TRBJ2-1; D perhaps matches TRBD2 (5 bases). V was clipped by 5 bases and J by 1 base, with 18 bases between them. The CDR3 has 17 amino acids. Germline lookup yields CDR1 SGHVS and CDR2 FNYEAQ. CDR3 amino acids: CASSPLRSGASYNEQFF. CDR3 bases: TGTGCCAGCAGCCCCCTCCGGAGCGGAGCATCCTACAATGAGCAGTTCTTC.

The chain uses TRBV7-9 and TRBJ1-5; D not certain. CDR1 and CDR2 from the germline V gene are SEHNR and FQNEAQ (reference sequence). V lost 0 bases and J 1 base, leaving 10 bases between the germline ends. This CDR3 is built from 16 residues. DNA for the CDR3: TGTGCCAGCAGCTTAGCAACGGGGTCAAGCAATCAGCCCCAGCATTTT. This sequence encodes CASSLATGSSNQPQHF.

The genes are TRBV11-2 and TRBJ2-5, with 10 bases matching TRBD2. After removal of 2 bases from V and 11 bases from J, the junction contained 11 bases not matched to a gene. There are 15 residues in the CDR3. The germline CDR1 and CDR2 sequences are SGHAT and FQNNGV. The CDR3 region has the DNA TGTGCCAGCAGCTTAAATGGGGTAGCGGGAGGAGAGCAGTACTTC. As protein: CASSLNGVAGGEQYF.

The chain is built from TRBV7-9 and TRBJ2-7; perhaps TRBD2 as D (6 bases). The germline V gene encodes CDR1 SEHNR and CDR2 FQNEAQ (reference sequence). V was clipped by 0 bases and J by 5 bases, with 11 bases between them. The CDR3 is 14 residues long. CDR3 bases: TGTGCCAGCAGCTTAGCTTCTAGGGAGGACGAGCAGTACTTC. Translation: CASSLASREDEQYF.

This rearrangement joins TRBV19 to TRBJ1-5; TRBD1 agrees at 8 bases. Germline CDR1 LNHDA, CDR2 SQIVND (reference sequence). Trimming removed 5 bases from V and 6 bases from J; junction bases left unmatched: 0. The CDR3 extends over 12 amino acids. Here the CDR3 DNA reads TGTGCCAGTAGTCAGGGGGCTCAGCCCCAGCATTTT. Translation gives CASSQGAQPQHF. Looking up the rest from reference TRBV19 and TRBJ1-5 gives the full variable domain: DGGITQSPKYLFRKEGQNVTLSCEQNLNHDAMYWYRQDPGQGLRLIYYSQIVNDFQKGDIAEGYSVSREKKESFPLTVTSAQKNPTAFYLCASSQGAQPQHFGDGTRLSIL.

This chain joins TRBV18 and TRBJ2-5, with 7 bases identical to TRBD2. The junction had 8 bases not matched to a gene; V was cut back by 6 bases and J by 1 base. In germline, CDR1 is KGHSH, CDR2 LQKENI. This CDR3 is 15 amino acids long. The CDR3, as DNA: TGTGCCAGCTCCTCAGAGACTAGCTTCCAAGAGACCCAGTACTTC. This codes for CASSSETSFQETQYF.

The rearrangement links TRBV25-1 to TRBJ2-7; D gene ambiguous. V was pared by 4 bases and J by 2 bases, with 3 bases between. The CDR3 runs 11 residues. Germline loops: CDR1 MGHDK, CDR2 SYGVNS. This CDR3 is CASSAAYEQYF. The DNA for the CDR3 is TGTGCCAGCAGTGCGGCCTACGAGCAGTACTTC.

This clone was seen just once. This chain connects TRBV4-1 to TRBJ2-1, with TRBD1 matching over 8 bases. This CDR3 is built from 15 residues. Germline V gene lookup returns CDR1 MGHRA and CDR2 YSYEKL. Unmatched junction bases numbered 5, after V lost 3 bases and J lost 4 bases. CDR3 region: CASSQPGQVYNEQFF. The CDR3 DNA sequence: TGCGCCAGCAGCCAGCCGGGACAGGTGTACAATGAGCAGTTCTTC.

The chain recombines TRBV29-1 with TRBJ2-7; D call uncertain. This CDR3 contains 14 residues. The V and J ends lost 5 bases and 5 bases respectively, with 19 bases between them. The germline gives CDR1 SQVTM, CDR2 ANQGSEA. CDR3 region: CSVWAAPNSNEQYF. In nucleotides, the CDR3 is TGCAGCGTTTGGGCCGCGCCGAACAGTAACGAGCAGTACTTC.

The V and J genes are TRBV29-1 and TRBJ2-5, with TRBD2 as a possible D gene (6 bases). The CDR3 totals 15 residues. Germline values: CDR1 SQVTM, CDR2 ANQGSEA. Trimming took off 7 bases at V and 3 bases at J, with 21 bases between the two ends. CDR3 in DNA: TGCAGCGCCCTAGAAAGGATGCGGGGTAAAGAGACCCAGTACTTC. Its protein product is CSALERMRGKETQYF.

The V gene is TRBV28, the J gene TRBJ2-1, with 7 bases aligning to TRBD1. V lost 6 bases, J lost 1 base, and 3 bases stayed unmatched. Germline V gene data show CDR1 as MDHEN and CDR2 as SYDVKM. The CDR3 length is 14 residues. The chain's CDR3 is CASSDRVSYNEQFF. The CDR3, as DNA: TGTGCCAGCAGCGACAGGGTGTCCTACAATGAGCAGTTCTTC. The full variable domain, its missing parts supplied by reference TRBV28 and TRBJ2-1, is DVKVTQSSRYLVKRTGEKVFLECVQDMDHENMFWYRQDPGLGLRLIYFSYDVKMKEKGDIPEGYSVSREKKERFSLILESASTNQTSMYLCASSDRVSYNEQFFGPGTRLTVL.

This clone was counted only a few times. The chain recombines TRBV10-3 with TRBJ2-3; D perhaps matches TRBD1 (5 bases). CDR3 length: 16 residues. The germline V and J ends were trimmed by 4 bases and 0 bases, with 14 bases remaining between them. From germline, CDR1 is ENHRY and CDR2 SYGVKD. The CDR3 nucleotides are TGTGCCATCAGTGCCGTTGGTCAGGGTAGCACAGATACGCAGTATTTT. It translates to CAISAVGQGSTDTQYF.

The rearrangement uses TRBV7-2 and TRBJ1-2; D is unclear. The germline CDR1 and CDR2 sequences are SGHTA and FQGNSA. The CDR3 loop spans 15 amino acids. Between the trimmed V and J ends, which lost 6 bases and 7 bases, there was a span of 21 bases. The chain's CDR3 is CASSSTSKMSVGYTF. CDR3 nucleotides: TGTGCCAGCAGTTCAACGTCCAAGATGTCGGTTGGCTACACCTTC.

The rearrangement uses TRBV6-1 and TRBJ2-1; 12 bases match TRBD1. There are 17 residues in the CDR3. The V gene's germline CDR1 is MNHNS and CDR2 SASEGT. The V and J ends lost 3 bases and 6 bases, in that order; junction bases with no gene match: 9. CDR3 in amino acids: CASSDPPGQGARNEQFF. As DNA, the CDR3 is TGTGCCAGCAGTGACCCACCGGGACAGGGGGCGCGCAATGAGCAGTTCTTC.

This clone was counted once. J is TRBJ2-3 and V is TRBV5-1; D is undetermined. Trimming cost V 2 bases and J 2 bases, with 6 bases left between them. The germline gives CDR1 SGHRS, CDR2 YFSETQ. The CDR3 runs to 13 residues. CDR3 DNA: TGCGCCAGCAGCTTATCTGTCACAGATACGCAGTATTTT. This encodes CASSLSVTDTQYF.

The genes are TRBV7-9 and TRBJ1-1; possibly TRBD1 for D (5 bases). Germline loops: CDR1 SEHNR, CDR2 FQNEAQ (reference sequence). The CDR3 extends over 14 amino acids. Trimming left V 0 bases short and J 5 bases short, with 10 bases between. In DNA form, the CDR3 reads TGTGCCAGCAGCTTAGCAGGGGCCGAGACTGAAGCTTTCTTT. It is translated as CASSLAGAETEAFF.

J is TRBJ2-1 and V is TRBV30; 7 nucleotides match TRBD1. The CDR3 length is 15 residues. The germline gives CDR1 GTSNPN, CDR2 SVGIG (reference sequence). The J segment lost 3 bases and the V segment lost 5 bases, leaving 10 bases of the junction unmatched. CDR3 protein: CAWEPDRVFYNEQFF. The DNA of the CDR3 is TGTGCCTGGGAGCCCGACAGGGTCTTCTACAATGAGCAGTTCTTC.

The chain uses TRBV23-1 and TRBJ2-5, with D perhaps matching TRBD1 (5 bases). TRBV23-1 is reported as an ORF; its role is uncertain. V was trimmed by 0 bases and J by 9 bases, leaving 14 bases between them. CDR3 length equals 14 residues. CDR3: CASSQSGGVGAQYF. CDR3 nucleotides: TGCGCCAGCAGTCAATCAGGCGGAGTAGGGGCCCAGTACTTC.

The chain uses TRBV12-5 and TRBJ2-2, with 13 bases that match TRBD2. Germline values: CDR1 LGHNT, CDR2 FRNRAP. This CDR3 has 16 amino acids. J lost 6 bases, V lost 7 bases, and 8 bases had no gene match. This chain's CDR3 is CASAPGLAGVAGELFF. The CDR3 DNA reads as TGTGCTAGTGCCCCCGGACTAGCGGGAGTCGCCGGGGAGCTGTTTTTT.

This clone was observed once. The chain links TRBV6-5 to TRBJ1-1, with D unclear. V was clipped by 6 bases and J by 2 bases, with 16 bases between them. The germline CDR1 and CDR2 sequences are MNHEY and SVGAGI. This CDR3 region has 15 residues. CDR3 nucleotide sequence: TGTGCCAGCAGACCCAGATCGACTGGAAACACTGAAGCTTTCTTT. The encoded protein is CASRPRSTGNTEAFF.

This rearrangement joins TRBV11-1 to TRBJ2-1; TRBD2 aligns across 14 bases. J lost 2 bases, V lost 5 bases, and 8 bases had no gene match. This CDR3 spans 18 amino acids. Germline V gives CDR1 SGHAT, CDR2 FQDESV (reference sequence). CDR3 loop: CASSPGLAGEVTYNEQFF. For the CDR3, the DNA is TGTGCCAGCAGCCCGGGACTAGCGGGAGAGGTAACCTACAATGAGCAGTTCTTC.

The V call is TRBV28, the J call TRBJ2-7; 8 bases line up with TRBD2. CDR1 MDHEN and CDR2 SYDVKM come from the germline V gene. This CDR3 region has 15 residues. The V and J ends lost 3 bases and 1 base, in that order; junction bases with no gene match: 5. The CDR3 is CASSLVVAGSYEQYF. The CDR3 region has the DNA TGTGCCAGCAGTTTGGTGGTAGCGGGATCCTACGAGCAGTACTTC.

CDR3 loop: CASSLNSGNEQFF. In DNA, the CDR3 is TGCGCCAGCAGCCTGAATAGCGGCAATGAGCAGTTCTTC. V is TRBV5-1 and J is TRBJ2-1, with D maybe TRBD2 (6 bases). In germline, CDR1 is SGHRS, CDR2 YFSETQ. Deletions cut 4 bases from V and 6 bases from J, with 11 bases between. The CDR3 is 13 amino acids.

The chain uses TRBV7-6 and TRBJ2-7; D may be TRBD2 (6 bases). The germline V and J ends were trimmed by 5 bases and 6 bases, with 17 bases remaining between them. The CDR3 length is 14 residues. Germline V gene data show CDR1 as SGHVS and CDR2 as FNYEAQ. CDR3 protein: CASSPDQGTAEQYF. The CDR3 DNA sequence: TGTGCCAGCAGCCCCGACCAAGGGACTGCCGAGCAGTACTTC.